This TCR beta chain was identified during a study of blood T cell repertoires in COVID-19. Study at large: There were acute and convalescent COVID-19 samples, and they came from the United States, Italy and Spain.

Living in 25 or so US areas, the participants were between roughly 18 and 95 years of age. In assigning cohorts, the study relied on participant-reported clinical history. Cohort 3 recovery required two negative PCRs, clearance, or symptom resolution. The V end was cut by 1 base, the J end by 7 bases, with 19 bases between. In germline, CDR1 is GTSNPN, CDR2 SVGIG (reference sequence). This CDR3 region has 16 residues. Using immunoSEQ multiplex PCR, the repertoire was profiled, and TCRdb retains in-frame clones only, with some absent. The sample contains some 490,000 clones, 80% to 90% of which appear only once.

The chain uses TRBV30 and TRBJ1-4; D is unclear. Material: PBMCs or T cells enriched from blood (not recorded which). The TCR originated in a woman aged 55-69 years who had recovered from COVID-19. The CDR3 DNA reads TGTGCCTGGAGTGCAACGCAAGGGAGTCTCATTGAAAAACTGTTTTTT. Its protein is CAWSATQGSLIEKLFF.